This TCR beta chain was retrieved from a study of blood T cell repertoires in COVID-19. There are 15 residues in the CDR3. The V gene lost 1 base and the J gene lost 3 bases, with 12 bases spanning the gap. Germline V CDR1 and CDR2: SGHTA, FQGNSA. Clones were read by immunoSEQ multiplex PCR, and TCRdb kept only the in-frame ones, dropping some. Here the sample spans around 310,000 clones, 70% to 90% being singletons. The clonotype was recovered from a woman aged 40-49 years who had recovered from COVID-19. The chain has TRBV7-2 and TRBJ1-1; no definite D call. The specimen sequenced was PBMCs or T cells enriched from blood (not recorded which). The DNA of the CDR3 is TGTGCCAGCAGCTTAGGGGGAGAGTGGGACACTGAAGCTTTCTTT. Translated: CASSLGGEWDTEAFF.